The rows below give T cell receptor beta chains drawn from one sample of a study of blood T cell repertoires in COVID-19. Data came from immunoSEQ multiplex PCR; TCRdb stores just in-frame clones and leaves some out. The sample contains around 150,000 clones, approximately 82% of which appear only once. Material: peripheral blood. The receptors here all came from a man aged 55 to 70 who had recovered from COVID-19. Both conserved end residues are part of each CDR3. A D gene is named only where the DNA matches it firmly. Rows give clone size only sometimes, using once, few, many, or a class for an expanded clone.

>TRBV6-5|.|TRBJ1-1|.
CASSYGAGLTEAFF
TGTGCCAGCAGTTACGGGGCAGGCCTCACTGAAGCTTTCTTT
>TRBV7-2|.|TRBJ1-2|.
CASSNADTTSYGYTF
TGTGCCAGCAGCAACGCCGACACAACAAGTTATGGCTACACCTTC
>TRBV5-6|TRBD1|TRBJ2-7|.
CASSPRTGGPYEQYF
TGTGCCAGCAGCCCCCGGACAGGGGGGCCCTACGAGCAGTACTTC
>TRBV9|TRBD2|TRBJ2-1|.
CASSLSGGSYNEQFF
TGTGCCAGCAGCCTAAGCGGGGGGTCCTACAATGAGCAGTTCTTC
>TRBV5-4|TRBD2|TRBJ2-5|.
CASSLDPGRGSGGGTQYF
TGTGCCAGCAGCTTGGACCCGGGTAGAGGTAGCGGGGGAGGGACCCAGTACTTC
>TRBV7-2|.|TRBJ2-6|.
CASSPWSSGANVLTF
TGTGCCAGCAGCCCCTGGAGCTCTGGGGCCAACGTCCTGACTTTC
>TRBV9|.|TRBJ1-3|.
CASSGGAGNTIYF
TGTGCCAGCAGCGGGGGGGCTGGAAACACCATATATTTT
>TRBV5-1|.|TRBJ1-6|.
CASSLLGDSGSPLHF
TGCGCCAGCAGCTTGTTGGGGGACTCTGGTTCACCCCTCCACTTT
>TRBV5-1|TRBD1|TRBJ1-3|medium-sized
CASSPLGDRSSGNTIYF
TGCGCCAGCAGTCCTCTAGGGGACAGGTCCTCTGGAAACACCATATATTTT
>TRBV7-2|TRBD1|TRBJ1-2|.
CASSLEDRGQRYGYTF
TGTGCCAGCAGCTTAGAGGACAGGGGGCAACGTTATGGCTACACCTTC
>TRBV28|TRBD1|TRBJ1-5|.
CASSSKFRGSDQPQHF
TGTGCCAGCAGTTCAAAATTCAGGGGGTCTGATCAGCCCCAGCATTTT
>TRBV28|TRBD2|TRBJ2-1|many
CASYGGGVLNEQFF
TGTGCCTCGTACGGGGGAGGGGTACTGAATGAGCAGTTCTTC
>TRBV7-8|.|TRBJ2-2|once
CASSPGVEGNTGELFF
TGTGCCAGCAGCCCCGGGGTGGAGGGCAACACCGGGGAGCTGTTTTTT
>TRBV19|TRBD1|TRBJ2-3|few
CASGRTGSFTDTQYF
TGTGCCAGTGGGCGGACAGGGTCATTCACAGATACGCAGTATTTT
>TRBV5-1|.|TRBJ2-5|.
CASSLMGGQETQYF
TGCGCCAGCAGCTTGATGGGGGGCCAAGAGACCCAGTACTTC
>TRBV18|.|TRBJ2-7|.
CASSRGYPYEQYF
TGTGCCAGCTCACGAGGGTACCCCTACGAGCAGTACTTC
>TRBV7-2|.|TRBJ1-2|few
CASRDKDYGYTF
TGTGCCAGCCGGGACAAAGACTATGGCTACACCTTC
>TRBV14|.|TRBJ1-2|.
CASSPSGTLSNVYGYTF
TGTGCCAGCAGCCCCTCGGGTACACTCAGTAATGTCTATGGCTACACCTTC